The text below deals with one T cell receptor beta chain. It has no known antigen specificity. No base quality information exists; no much larger clone differs at one position. The CDR1 and CDR2 encoded by the germline V gene are SNHLY and FYNNEI. Taken from cysteine to phenylalanine, the CDR3 has 14 residues. Only CDR3 DNA is held: 42 bases, read in frame from base 1. V is clipped by 8 bases and J by 1 base, and the sequence between their germline boundaries is 14 bases long. The sample belongs to a study of T cell changes during pregnancy in multiple sclerosis (dated by TCRdb to the late 2010s). Regarding the research as a whole: The study examined how the T cell repertoire changed over the course of pregnancy in women with multiple sclerosis.

Libraries were made using the immunoSEQ multiplex PCR assay. TCRdb stores this immuneACCESS table with in-frame sequences only. Part of the clones is absent; in the studies checked, under half of the shortfall reflects unresolved V genes, and no reason is known for the rest. This sample gives 45,000 to 70,000 clones in total; about 90% of them show up just once. The top ten hold approximately 0.21% of the sample. The chain is assembled from TRBV2 and TRBJ2-5, with TRBD2 perhaps the D gene, on 6 matching bases. This clonotype was obtained from a female donor with multiple sclerosis, enrolled in a pregnancy study. The sample here was CD4+ T cells from peripheral blood mononuclear cells, taken in the second trimester of pregnancy. DNA sequence: TGTGCCAGCGGGCTTGTGGGGGGCCAAGAGACCCAGTACTTC. This codes for CASGLVGGQETQYF.